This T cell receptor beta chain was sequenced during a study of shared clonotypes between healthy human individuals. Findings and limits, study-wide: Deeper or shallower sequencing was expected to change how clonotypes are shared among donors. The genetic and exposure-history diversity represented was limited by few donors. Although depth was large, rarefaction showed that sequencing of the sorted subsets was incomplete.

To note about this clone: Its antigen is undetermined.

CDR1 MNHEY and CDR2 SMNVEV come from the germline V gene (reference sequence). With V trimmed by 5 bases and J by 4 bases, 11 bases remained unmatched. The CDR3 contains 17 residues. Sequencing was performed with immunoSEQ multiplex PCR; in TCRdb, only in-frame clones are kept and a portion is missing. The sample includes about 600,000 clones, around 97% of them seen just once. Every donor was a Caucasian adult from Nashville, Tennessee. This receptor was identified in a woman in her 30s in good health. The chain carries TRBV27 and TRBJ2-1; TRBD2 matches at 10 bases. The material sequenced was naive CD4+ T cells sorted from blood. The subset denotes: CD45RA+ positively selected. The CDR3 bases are TGTGCCAGCAGTCTCACACGGACTAGCGGACCTTACAATGAGCAGTTCTTC. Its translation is CASSLTRTSGPYNEQFF.